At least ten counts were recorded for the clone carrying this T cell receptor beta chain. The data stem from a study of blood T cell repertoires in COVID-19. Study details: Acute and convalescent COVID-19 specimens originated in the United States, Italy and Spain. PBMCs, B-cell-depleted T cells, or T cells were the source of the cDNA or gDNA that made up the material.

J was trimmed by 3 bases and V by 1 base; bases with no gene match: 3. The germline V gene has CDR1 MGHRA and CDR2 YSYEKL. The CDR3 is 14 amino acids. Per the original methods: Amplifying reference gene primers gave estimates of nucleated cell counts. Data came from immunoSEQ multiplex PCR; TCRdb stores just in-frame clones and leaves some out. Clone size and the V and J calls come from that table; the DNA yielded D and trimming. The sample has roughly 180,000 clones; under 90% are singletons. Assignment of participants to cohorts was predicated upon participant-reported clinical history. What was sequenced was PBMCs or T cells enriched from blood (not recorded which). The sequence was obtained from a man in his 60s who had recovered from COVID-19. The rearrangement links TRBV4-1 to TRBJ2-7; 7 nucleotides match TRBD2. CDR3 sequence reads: CASSQVSSGYEQYF. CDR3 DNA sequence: TGCGCCAGCAGCCAAGTATCTAGCGGCTACGAGCAGTACTTC.